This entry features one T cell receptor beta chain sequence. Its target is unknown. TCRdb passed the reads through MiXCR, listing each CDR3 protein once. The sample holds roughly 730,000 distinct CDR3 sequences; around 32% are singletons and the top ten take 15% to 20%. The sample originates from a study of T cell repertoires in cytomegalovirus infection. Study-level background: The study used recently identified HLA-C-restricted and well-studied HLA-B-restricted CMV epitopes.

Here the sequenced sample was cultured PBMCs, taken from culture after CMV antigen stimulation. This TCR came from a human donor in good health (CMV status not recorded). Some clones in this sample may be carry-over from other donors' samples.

The CDR3 sequence is CASSLMSASDTQYF. In DNA, the CDR3 is TGTGCCAGCAGCTTAATGTCAGCTTCAGATACGCAGTATTTT. This chain links TRBV11-3 with TRBJ2-3; D uncertain. The CDR3 extends over 14 amino acids. V gave up 2 bases and J gave up 4 bases, with 10 bases separating them. CDR1 is SGHNT and CDR2 is YENEEA in the germline V gene. The full variable domain, with the rest looked up from reference TRBV11-3 and TRBJ2-3, is EAGVVQSPRYKIIEKKQPVAFWCNPISGHNTLYWYLQNLGQGPELLIRYENEEAVDDSQLPKDRFSAERLKGVDSTLKIQPAELGDSAVYLCASSLMSASDTQYFGPGTRLTVL.